The 25 T cell receptor beta chains in this list originate from one sample, sequenced in a study of T cell responses to AZD1222 COVID-19 vaccine. Only in-frame clones appear in the TCRdb table, and some are missing; sequencing was by immunoSEQ multiplex PCR. The profile shows about 120,000 clones, around 82% of them singletons. The starting material was peripheral blood, obtained on day 0 of AZD1222 vaccination. These TCRs come from an adult in good health.

CDR3 loop: CASSPRPEYNSPLHF. Written as DNA, the CDR3 is TGTGCCAGCAGCCCAAGACCCGAATATAATTCACCCCTCCACTTT. The chain is built from TRBV7-2 and TRBJ1-6, with unresolved D. Trimming took 5 bases from V and 4 from J, leaving 12 bases between them. Germline assignment: CDR1 SGHTA and CDR2 FQGNSA. The CDR3 loop spans 15 amino acids.

The gene calls are TRBV9 and TRBJ2-7; TRBD1 is a possible D gene (6 bases). The germline V and J ends were trimmed by 0 bases and 2 bases, with 9 bases remaining between them. This CDR3 contains 14 residues. CDR1 and CDR2 (germline): SGDLS, YYNGEE. In nucleotides, the CDR3 is TGTGCCAGCAGCGTAGGTGGACAGCCCTACGAGCAGTACTTC. As protein: CASSVGGQPYEQYF. Full variable domain (rest looked up from reference TRBV9 and TRBJ2-7): DSGVTQTPKHLITATGQRVTLRCSPRSGDLSVYWYQQSLDQGLQFLIQYYNGEERAKGNILERFSAQQFPDLHSELNLSSLELGDSALYFCASSVGGQPYEQYFGPGTRLTVT.

V is TRBV19 and J is TRBJ2-5; 7 bases match TRBD2. CDR1 and CDR2 (germline): LNHDA, SQIVND (reference sequence). The V and J ends lost 5 bases and 7 bases, in that order; junction bases with no gene match: 7. The CDR3 contains 13 residues. CDR3 DNA: TGTGCCAGTAGTGCTCTTAGGGAGGGGACCCAGTACTTC. Translating gives CASSALREGTQYF. The full variable domain, with the rest looked up from reference TRBV19 and TRBJ2-5, is DGGITQSPKYLFRKEGQNVTLSCEQNLNHDAMYWYRQDPGQGLRLIYYSQIVNDFQKGDIAEGYSVSREKKESFPLTVTSAQKNPTAFYLCASSALREGTQYFGPGTRLLVL.

The chain links TRBV4-3 to TRBJ1-5; D gene uncertain. Germline lookup yields CDR1 LGHNA and CDR2 YSLEER. The CDR3 spans 14 residues. V was pared by 0 bases and J by 4 bases, with 7 bases between. The CDR3 DNA sequence: TGCGCCAGCAGCCAAGAATTATGGAATCAGCCCCAGCATTTT. This sequence encodes CASSQELWNQPQHF.

This clone has just a few counts. The chain joins TRBV2 to TRBJ1-5, with 8 bases identical to TRBD1. Trimming removed 6 bases from V and 7 bases from J; junction bases left unmatched: 8. CDR1 and CDR2 from the germline V gene are SNHLY and FYNNEI. CDR3 size: 14 residues. The CDR3 sequence is CASRATGVGQPQHF. For the CDR3, the DNA is TGTGCCAGCAGGGCGACAGGGGTAGGGCAGCCCCAGCATTTT.

The chain recombines TRBV4-2 with TRBJ2-7; maybe TRBD1 (6 bases). From germline, CDR1 is LGHNA and CDR2 YNFKEQ. V was clipped by 4 bases and J by 1 base, with 29 bases between them. The length of the CDR3 is 20 residues. The CDR3 DNA is TGTGCCAGCAGCCGATTTTTCCTGTTTTTCACAGGGCGGAAATCCTACGAGCAGTACTTC. It translates to CASSRFFLFFTGRKSYEQYF.

The chain joins TRBV29-1 to TRBJ2-3; 11 positions match TRBD2. Germline CDR1 reads SQVTM; CDR2 reads ANQGSEA. The CDR3 loop spans 13 amino acids. V was pared by 6 bases and J by 5 bases, with 4 bases of the junction left unmatched. In DNA, the CDR3 is TGCAGCGTCGGTAGCGGGGGGGTAGATACGCAGTATTTT. Its translation: CSVGSGGVDTQYF.

About this clone: The junction shows a germline mismatch at one end, possibly a read error. The rearrangement uses TRBV3-1 (or the pseudogene TRBV3-2) and TRBJ1-5, with D tentatively TRBD1 (5 bases). Germline CDR1 reads LGHDT; CDR2 reads YNNKEL (reference sequence). The CDR3 consists of 15 residues. CDR3: CARSQRGGDNQPQHF. The CDR3 DNA is TGTGCCCGCAGCCAACGGGGGGGGGACAATCAGCCCCAGCATTTT.

This clone was detected only once. The chain is built from TRBV15 and TRBJ2-7; D might be TRBD1 (6 bases). V lost 4 bases and J lost 1, with 11 bases in between. There are 14 residues in the CDR3. Germline V gene lookup returns CDR1 LNHNV and CDR2 YYDKDF (reference sequence). CDR3 amino acids: CATSTRTDSYEQYF. As DNA, the CDR3 is TGTGCCACCAGCACAAGGACAGATTCCTACGAGCAGTACTTC.

The rearrangement uses TRBV12-3 or TRBV12-4 and TRBJ1-3; D remains unclear. CDR3 length equals 12 residues. Trimming removed 4 bases from V and 3 bases from J, with 4 bases in between. CDR3 region: CASSSGGNTIYF. The CDR3 bases are TGTGCCAGCAGTTCCGGTGGAAACACCATATATTTT.

The rearrangement links TRBV11-3 to TRBJ1-6; no firm D call. This CDR3 has 12 residues. Germline V gene lookup returns CDR1 SGHNT and CDR2 YENEEA. The V end lost 3 bases, the J end lost 9 bases, and 6 bases lay between the germline ends. CDR3 sequence reads: CASSFRGSPLHF. The DNA of the CDR3 is TGTGCCAGCAGCTTTCGGGGTTCACCCCTCCACTTT. The whole variable domain, remainder taken from reference TRBV11-3 and TRBJ1-6, is EAGVVQSPRYKIIEKKQPVAFWCNPISGHNTLYWYLQNLGQGPELLIRYENEEAVDDSQLPKDRFSAERLKGVDSTLKIQPAELGDSAVYLCASSFRGSPLHFGNGTRLTVT.

This chain links TRBV6-1 with TRBJ1-5; D remains ambiguous. CDR1 is MNHNS and CDR2 is SASEGT in the germline V gene. The V and J ends lost 2 bases and 7 bases respectively, with 15 bases between them. The CDR3 has 15 residues. CDR3: CASSEYLAGGQPQHF. DNA of the CDR3: TGTGCCAGCAGTGAATATTTGGCTGGAGGACAGCCCCAGCATTTT.

The table lists this clone with a count of one. V and J are TRBV27 and TRBJ1-6, with D hard to call. V was cut by 0 bases and J by 10 bases, with 13 bases left in between. CDR3 length: 15 amino acids. Looked up from germline, CDR1 is MNHEY and CDR2 is SMNVEV (reference sequence). The CDR3 nucleotides read TGTGCCAGCAGTTTATCCTCTGGGTACGGATCACCCCTCCACTTT. It is translated as CASSLSSGYGSPLHF.

The V call is TRBV6-5, the J call TRBJ1-6; D may be TRBD1 (6 bases). Germline V CDR1 and CDR2: MNHEY, SVGAGI. Trimming left V 8 bases short and J 6 bases short, with 11 bases between. This CDR3 is 13 amino acids long. The CDR3 here is CASGGRSNSPLHF. The CDR3 coding sequence is TGTGCCAGCGGGGGGCGCAGTAATTCACCCCTCCACTTT.

V gene TRBV3-1 (or the pseudogene TRBV3-2) combines with J gene TRBJ1-2; no reliable D call. The V end lost 1 base, the J end lost 8 bases, and 11 bases lay between the germline ends. CDR1 LGHDT and CDR2 YNNKEL come from the germline V gene (reference sequence). There are 13 residues in the CDR3. CDR3 in DNA: TGTGCCAGCAGCCAAGTCGTGGTAGGAGGCTACACCTTC. It encodes CASSQVVVGGYTF.

Worth noting for this clone: An end of the junction does not agree with germline; a read error may underlie this. The chain uses TRBV28 and TRBJ2-5; no clear D. The CDR3 contains 14 residues. CDR1 and CDR2 from the germline V gene are MDHEN and SYDVKM. CDR3 sequence reads: CASKLDAAQGTQYF. The CDR3 DNA is TGTGCCAGCAAACTTGACGCAGCCCAAGGGACCCAGTACTTC.

CDR3: CASSQLQNTEAFF. The DNA for the CDR3 is TGTGCCAGCAGCCAGCTCCAGAACACTGAAGCTTTCTTT. The chain employs TRBV16 and TRBJ1-1; D remains unclear. Trimming removed 3 bases from V and 1 base from J, with 6 bases in between. The CDR3 totals 13 residues. Germline V gene data show CDR1 as KGHSY and CDR2 as FQNENV.

The chain links TRBV5-5 to TRBJ2-7, with 7 bases identical to TRBD1. This CDR3 region has 16 residues. The germline V gene encodes CDR1 SGHKS and CDR2 YYEKEE (reference sequence). V dropped 1 base and J dropped 2; count of bases not matched to a gene: 9. The CDR3 DNA follows: TGTGCCAGCAGCTTGAAGGGGGCAGGCACCACCTACGAGCAGTACTTC. Translating gives CASSLKGAGTTYEQYF.

This chain links TRBV30 with TRBJ1-2; D may be TRBD1 (6 bases). Germline V gene lookup returns CDR1 GTSNPN and CDR2 SVGIG (reference sequence). V was clipped by 5 bases and J by 4 bases, with 17 bases between them. The CDR3 is made up of 14 amino acids. In DNA, the CDR3 is TGTGCCTGGCTGGTAGGGGGTTTCCCCTATGGCTACACCTTC. As protein: CAWLVGGFPYGYTF.

The chain couples TRBV6-2 or TRBV6-3 to TRBJ2-3; D perhaps matches TRBD2 (5 bases). Germline loops: CDR1 MNHEY, CDR2 SVGEGT. The CDR3 is 14 amino acids. Trimming stripped 6 bases from V and 4 bases from J, with 14 bases between. The CDR3 sequence is CASSGTSGADTQYF. CDR3 nucleotides: TGTGCCAGCAGCGGTACTAGTGGCGCAGATACGCAGTATTTT.

The V gene is TRBV27, the J gene TRBJ1-3; D might be TRBD1 (5 bases). This CDR3 is built from 16 residues. Trimming removed 6 bases from V and 3 bases from J, with 18 bases in between. Germline CDR1 reads MNHEY; CDR2 reads SMNVEV (reference sequence). The CDR3 loop reads CASSAYGAGHGNTIYF. CDR3 DNA sequence: TGTGCCAGCAGCGCCTATGGGGCAGGGCATGGAAACACCATATATTTT.

This clone is a singleton in its sample. The chain uses TRBV4-2 and TRBJ1-2; D not certain. Between the trimmed V and J ends, which lost 1 base and 5 bases, there was a span of 8 bases. The CDR3 is 13 amino acids. Germline V gives CDR1 LGHNA, CDR2 YNFKEQ. The CDR3 DNA reads as TGTGCCAGCAGCCAAGGGGGTCCGTATGGCTACACCTTC. Its protein is CASSQGGPYGYTF.

CDR3 loop: CASSLYPRGLSSGNTIYF. Here the CDR3 DNA reads TGCGCCAGCAGCCTGTACCCCAGGGGGCTCTCGTCTGGAAACACCATATATTTT. The gene calls are TRBV5-1 and TRBJ1-3; 8 nucleotides line up with TRBD1. V shed 4 bases and J 1 base; nucleotides not matched to a gene: 13. The CDR3 consists of 18 residues. Germline loops: CDR1 SGHRS, CDR2 YFSETQ.

This clone was picked up one time. The CDR3, as DNA: TGTGCCAGTCAACAGGTTTTGAACACTGAAGCTTTCTTT. Amino acid sequence: CASQQVLNTEAFF. J is TRBJ1-1 and V is TRBV12-3 or TRBV12-4; possibly TRBD1 for D (5 bases). V dropped 9 bases and J dropped 0 bases, with 11 bases sitting between them. The CDR3 is 13 residues long.

This chain uses TRBV13 with TRBJ2-7, with unresolved D. The V gene's germline CDR1 is PRHDT and CDR2 FYEKMQ (reference sequence). This CDR3 spans 15 amino acids. V lost 4 bases and J 4 bases, leaving 17 bases between the germline ends. The CDR3 DNA reads as TGTGCCAGCAGCTCGGTCCCACTCCCAGGATACGAGCAGTACTTC. It specifies CASSSVPLPGYEQYF.